The 7 T cell receptor beta chains given below trace back to one sample, sequenced in a study of CD8 T cells in Susac syndrome. Reverse transcription used about 0.45 to 1 ug RNA and random hexamers. TCRdb re-called the immunoSEQ multiplex PCR reads through MiXCR, storing one row per CDR3 protein. The sample has some 96,000 distinct CDR3 sequences; just under 95% are singletons. Sequencing was done on a sample of CD4+ T cells from PBMCs. The receptors here all came from a human donor with Susac syndrome.

The gene calls are TRBV7-8 and TRBJ1-5, with 8 bases fitting TRBD1. The germline gives CDR1 SGHVS, CDR2 FQNEAQ. CDR3 length: 16 residues. The V and J ends lost 5 bases and 1 base, in that order; junction bases with no gene match: 7. CDR3 residues: CASSLPGQESNQPQHF. Here the CDR3 DNA reads TGTGCCAGCAGCCTACCGGGACAGGAAAGCAATCAGCCCCAGCATTTT. Full variable domain (outside the CDR3, taken from reference TRBV7-8 and TRBJ1-5): GAGVSQSPRYKVAKRGQDVALRCDPISGHVSLFWYQQALGQGPEFLTYFQNEAQLDKSGLPSDRFFAERPEGSVSTLKIQRTQQEDSAVYLCASSLPGQESNQPQHFGDGTRLSIL.

This rearrangement joins TRBV5-6 to TRBJ1-6, with D unresolved. CDR1 SGHDT and CDR2 YYEEEE come from the germline V gene. The length of the CDR3 is 14 residues. Deletions cut 2 bases from V and 8 bases from J, with 11 bases between. The CDR3 DNA is TGTGCCAGCAGCTTACAATCAGGTTATTCACCCCTCCACTTT. As protein: CASSLQSGYSPLHF.

The chain employs TRBV20-1 and TRBJ2-7; TRBD1 agrees at 12 bases. V shed 1 base and J 3 bases; nucleotides not matched to a gene: 1. CDR3 length: 14 amino acids. Per germline, CDR1 DFQATT and CDR2 SNEGSKA (reference sequence). This CDR3 is CSARGDRGLYEQYF. DNA of the CDR3: TGCAGTGCTAGAGGGGACAGGGGGCTCTACGAGCAGTACTTC.

The chain is built from TRBV12-3 or TRBV12-4 and TRBJ2-6; 8 bases match TRBD1. V was pared by 6 bases and J by 3 bases, with 1 base of the junction left unmatched. The CDR3 covers 14 residues. This CDR3 is CASRDRVGANVLTF. In DNA, the CDR3 is TGTGCCAGCAGGGACAGGGTTGGGGCCAACGTCCTGACTTTC.

V gene TRBV18 combines with J gene TRBJ2-3, with D hard to call. Trimming cost V 2 bases and J 0 bases, with 12 bases left between them. The CDR3 is 16 amino acids. Per germline, CDR1 KGHSH and CDR2 LQKENI. Written as DNA, the CDR3 is TGTGCCAGCTCACCAAAGGCTGGGGATAGCACAGATACGCAGTATTTT. Its protein product is CASSPKAGDSTDTQYF.

The J gene is TRBJ1-4, the V gene TRBV3-1; D may be TRBD1 (5 bases). CDR3 length: 15 amino acids. V was trimmed by 4 bases and J by 3 bases, leaving 12 bases between them. CDR1 LGHDT and CDR2 YNNKEL come from the germline V gene (reference sequence). The CDR3 loop is CASSLDSTANEKLFF. The CDR3 region has the DNA TGTGCCAGCAGCCTCGACAGTACGGCTAATGAAAAACTGTTTTTT. The complete variable domain, with remaining parts taken from reference TRBV3-1 and TRBJ1-4, reads DTAVSQTPKYLVTQMGNDKSIKCEQNLGHDTMYWYKQDSKKFLKIMFSYNNKELIINETVPNRFSPKSPDKAHLNLHINSLELGDSAVYFCASSLDSTANEKLFFGSGTQLSVL.

This clonotype has only one observation. This chain links TRBV28 with TRBJ2-7; D uncertain. The V end lost 6 bases, the J end lost 4 bases, and 7 bases lay between the germline ends. CDR1 MDHEN and CDR2 SYDVKM come from the germline V gene. The CDR3 is 11 amino acids. The CDR3 coding sequence is TGTGCCAGCAGAACTAAGTACGAGCAGTACTTC. Translated, it gives CASRTKYEQYF.